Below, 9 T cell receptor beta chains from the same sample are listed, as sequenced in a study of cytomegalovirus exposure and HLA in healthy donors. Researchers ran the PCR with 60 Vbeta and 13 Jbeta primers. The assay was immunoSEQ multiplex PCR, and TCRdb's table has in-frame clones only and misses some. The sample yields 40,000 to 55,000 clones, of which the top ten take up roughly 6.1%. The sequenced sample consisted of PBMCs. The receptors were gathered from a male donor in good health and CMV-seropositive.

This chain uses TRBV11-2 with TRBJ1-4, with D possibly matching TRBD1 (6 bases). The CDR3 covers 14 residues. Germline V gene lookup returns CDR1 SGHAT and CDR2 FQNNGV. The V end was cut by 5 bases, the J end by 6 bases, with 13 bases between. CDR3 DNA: TGTGCCAGCAGCATCCGACAGGCCGATGAAAAACTGTTTTTT. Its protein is CASSIRQADEKLFF.

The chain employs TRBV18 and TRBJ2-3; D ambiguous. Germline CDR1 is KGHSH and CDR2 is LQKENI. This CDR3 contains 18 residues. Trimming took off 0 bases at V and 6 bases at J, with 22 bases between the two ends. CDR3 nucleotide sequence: TGTGCCAGCTCACCACCCAATAGTAGAGCCGGGTCAAGGGATACGCAGTATTTT. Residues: CASSPPNSRAGSRDTQYF.

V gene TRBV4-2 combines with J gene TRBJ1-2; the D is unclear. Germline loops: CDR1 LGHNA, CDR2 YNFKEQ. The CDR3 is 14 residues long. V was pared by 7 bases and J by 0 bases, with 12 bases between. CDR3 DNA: TGTGCCAGCACCTACGCTACTACTAACTATGGCTACACCTTC. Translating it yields CASTYATTNYGYTF.

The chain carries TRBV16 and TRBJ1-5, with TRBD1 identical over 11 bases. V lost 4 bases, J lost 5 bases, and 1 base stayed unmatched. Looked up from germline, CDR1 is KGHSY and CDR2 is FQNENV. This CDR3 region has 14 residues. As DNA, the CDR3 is TGTGCCAGCAGCCCGGGACAGGGGGATCAGCCCCAGCATTTT. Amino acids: CASSPGQGDQPQHF.

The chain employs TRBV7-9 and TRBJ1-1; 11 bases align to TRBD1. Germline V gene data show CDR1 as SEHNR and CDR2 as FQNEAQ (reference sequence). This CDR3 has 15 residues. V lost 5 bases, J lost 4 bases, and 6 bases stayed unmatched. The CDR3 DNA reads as TGTGCCAGCAGCCCGGGACAGGGGGTGGCCACTGAAGCTTTCTTT. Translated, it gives CASSPGQGVATEAFF.

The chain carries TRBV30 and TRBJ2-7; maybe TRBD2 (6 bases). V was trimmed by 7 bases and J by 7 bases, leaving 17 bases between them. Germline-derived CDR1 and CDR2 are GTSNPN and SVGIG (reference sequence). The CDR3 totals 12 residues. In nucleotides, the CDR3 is TGTGCCTTGAAGGACTACCCGGGGGAGCAGTACTTC. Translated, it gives CALKDYPGEQYF.

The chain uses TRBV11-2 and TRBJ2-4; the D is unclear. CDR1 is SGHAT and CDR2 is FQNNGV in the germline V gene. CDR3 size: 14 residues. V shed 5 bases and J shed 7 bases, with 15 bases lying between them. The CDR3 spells CASSPVMEHNIQYF. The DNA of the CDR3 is TGTGCCAGCAGCCCAGTAATGGAGCATAACATTCAGTACTTC.

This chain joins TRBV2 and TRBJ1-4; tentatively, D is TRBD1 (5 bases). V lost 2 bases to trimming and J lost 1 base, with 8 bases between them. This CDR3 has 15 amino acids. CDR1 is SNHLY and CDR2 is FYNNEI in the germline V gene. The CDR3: CASSERRGTNEKLFF. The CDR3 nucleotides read TGTGCCAGCAGTGAAAGGAGGGGAACTAATGAAAAACTGTTTTTT.

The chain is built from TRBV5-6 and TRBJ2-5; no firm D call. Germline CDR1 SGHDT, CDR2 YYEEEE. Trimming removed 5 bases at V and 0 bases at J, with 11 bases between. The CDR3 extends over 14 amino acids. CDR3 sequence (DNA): TGTGCCAGCAGACTTACAGCAGACCAAGAGACCCAGTACTTC. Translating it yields CASRLTADQETQYF.